This TCR beta chain was captured in a study of OX40 agonist ivuxolimab in advanced cancers. Study conclusions and caveats: Individuals who were partial responders at 0.1-3.0 mg/kg had clonal expansion that ranked among the lowest.

At cycle 4 day 1, cycle 7 day 1, and baseline, blood was sampled. This table comes from immunoSEQ multiplex PCR, and its TCRdb copy is limited to in-frame clones, with some not included. The sample holds 30,000 or so clones, over 60% seen once. Details on this clone: Its antigen is as yet unknown.

The V and J ends lost 2 bases and 0 bases respectively, with 13 bases between them. Germline values: CDR1 MNHEY, CDR2 SVGAGI. The CDR3 sequence is 16 residues long. The chain joins TRBV6-5 to TRBJ1-2; tentative D call: TRBD1 (6 bases). This TCR came from an adult with an advanced solid tumor such as melanoma, head and neck, liver or kidney cancer. This specimen was CD4+ or CD8+ T cells sorted from blood, taken in a trial of the OX40 agonist ivuxolimab. The CDR3: CASSYGGGPSNYGYTF. The CDR3 bases are TGTGCCAGCAGTTACGGTGGGGGGCCCTCTAACTATGGCTACACCTTC.